The TCR beta chain described here comes from a study of blood T cell repertoires in COVID-19. Study-wide context: Sources were T cells, B-cell-depleted T cells, or PBMCs; the material itself was cDNA or gDNA.

This table comes from immunoSEQ multiplex PCR, and its TCRdb copy is limited to in-frame clones, with some not included. The table includes roughly 200,000 clones, about 83% detected once. Enrollment of patients from Seattle took place during active infection, with longitudinal follow-up. With 4 bases removed from V and 0 bases from J, the gap between germline ends came to 13 bases. Per germline, CDR1 GTSNPN and CDR2 SVGIG (reference sequence). CDR3 length equals 16 residues. The clonotype was recovered from a woman under 40 with COVID-19, enrolled during active disease. V is TRBV30 and J is TRBJ2-6, with D perhaps matching TRBD2 (7 bases). The sequenced material came from peripheral blood. CDR3 residues: CAWMWGGGSGANVLTF. The CDR3 region has the DNA TGTGCCTGGATGTGGGGAGGGGGCTCTGGGGCCAACGTCCTGACTTTC.